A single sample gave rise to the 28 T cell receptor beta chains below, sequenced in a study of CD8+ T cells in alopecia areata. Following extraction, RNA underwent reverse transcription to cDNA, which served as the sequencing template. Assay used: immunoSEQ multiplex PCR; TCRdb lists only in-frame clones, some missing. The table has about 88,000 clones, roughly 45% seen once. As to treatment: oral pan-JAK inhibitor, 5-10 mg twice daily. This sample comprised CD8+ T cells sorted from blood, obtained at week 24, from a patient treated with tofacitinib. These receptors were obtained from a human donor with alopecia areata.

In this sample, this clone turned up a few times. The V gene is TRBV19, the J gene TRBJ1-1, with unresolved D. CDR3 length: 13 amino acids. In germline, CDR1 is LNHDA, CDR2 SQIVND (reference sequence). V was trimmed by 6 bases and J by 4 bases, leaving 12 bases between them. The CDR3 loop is CASRIELGTEAFF. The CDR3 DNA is TGTGCCAGTAGGATCGAGTTGGGCACTGAAGCTTTCTTT.

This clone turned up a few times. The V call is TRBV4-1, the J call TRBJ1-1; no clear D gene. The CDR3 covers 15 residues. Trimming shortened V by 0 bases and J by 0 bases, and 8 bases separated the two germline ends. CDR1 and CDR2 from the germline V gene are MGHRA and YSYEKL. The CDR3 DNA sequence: TGCGCCAGCAGCCAAGAGCGGGTACTGAACACTGAAGCTTTCTTT. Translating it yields CASSQERVLNTEAFF.

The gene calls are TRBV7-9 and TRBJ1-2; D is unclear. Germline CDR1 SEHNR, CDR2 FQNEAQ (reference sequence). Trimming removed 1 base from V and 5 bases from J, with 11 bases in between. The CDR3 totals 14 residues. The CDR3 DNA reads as TGTGCCAGCAGCTTAGGTCACGTGGAATATGGCTACACCTTC. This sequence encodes CASSLGHVEYGYTF.

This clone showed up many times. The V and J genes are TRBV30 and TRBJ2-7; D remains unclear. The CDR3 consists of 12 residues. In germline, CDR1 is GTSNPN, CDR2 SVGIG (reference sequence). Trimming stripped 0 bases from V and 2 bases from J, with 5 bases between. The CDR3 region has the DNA TGTGCCTGGAGTGTACAGCCCTACGAGCAGTACTTC. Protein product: CAWSVQPYEQYF.

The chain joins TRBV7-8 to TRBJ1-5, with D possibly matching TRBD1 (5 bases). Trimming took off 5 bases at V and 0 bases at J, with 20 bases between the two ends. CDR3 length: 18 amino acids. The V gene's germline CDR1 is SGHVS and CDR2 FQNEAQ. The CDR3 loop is CASSHHPGASSSNQPQHF. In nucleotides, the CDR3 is TGTGCCAGCAGCCACCACCCCGGGGCCTCAAGTAGCAATCAGCCCCAGCATTTT.

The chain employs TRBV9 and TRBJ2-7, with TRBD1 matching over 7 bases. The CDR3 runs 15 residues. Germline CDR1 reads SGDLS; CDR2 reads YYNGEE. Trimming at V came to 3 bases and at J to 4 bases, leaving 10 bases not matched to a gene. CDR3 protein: CASSAGLTGKYEQYF. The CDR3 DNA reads TGTGCCAGCAGCGCTGGACTGACAGGGAAATACGAGCAGTACTTC.

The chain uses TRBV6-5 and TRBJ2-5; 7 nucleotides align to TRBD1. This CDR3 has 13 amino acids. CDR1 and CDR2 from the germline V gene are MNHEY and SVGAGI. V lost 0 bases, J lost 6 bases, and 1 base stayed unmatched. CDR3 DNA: TGTGCCAGCAGTTACTCAGGGGGCAAGACCCAGTACTTC. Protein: CASSYSGGKTQYF.

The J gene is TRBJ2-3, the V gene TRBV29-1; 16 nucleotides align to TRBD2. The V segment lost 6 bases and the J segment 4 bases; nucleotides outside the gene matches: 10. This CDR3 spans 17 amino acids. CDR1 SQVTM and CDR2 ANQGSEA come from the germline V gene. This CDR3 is CSVRGLAGGLSPDTQYF. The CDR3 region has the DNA TGCAGCGTGCGGGGACTAGCGGGAGGGCTCTCCCCAGATACGCAGTATTTT.

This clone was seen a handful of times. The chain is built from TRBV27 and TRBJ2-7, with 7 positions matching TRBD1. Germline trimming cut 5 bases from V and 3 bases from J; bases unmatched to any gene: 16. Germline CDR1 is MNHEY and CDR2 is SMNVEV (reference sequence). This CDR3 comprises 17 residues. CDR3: CASSLSPSWDSHYEQYF. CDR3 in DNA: TGTGCCAGCAGTCTCTCCCCTTCCTGGGACAGCCACTACGAGCAGTACTTC.

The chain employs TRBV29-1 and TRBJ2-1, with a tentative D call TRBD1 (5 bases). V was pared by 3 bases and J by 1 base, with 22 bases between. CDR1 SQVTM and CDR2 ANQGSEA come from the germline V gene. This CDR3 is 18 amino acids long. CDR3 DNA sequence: TGCAGCGTTGACCAGCCTGAAGGCAGGGCAGTTTCCTACAATGAGCAGTTCTTC. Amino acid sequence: CSVDQPEGRAVSYNEQFF.

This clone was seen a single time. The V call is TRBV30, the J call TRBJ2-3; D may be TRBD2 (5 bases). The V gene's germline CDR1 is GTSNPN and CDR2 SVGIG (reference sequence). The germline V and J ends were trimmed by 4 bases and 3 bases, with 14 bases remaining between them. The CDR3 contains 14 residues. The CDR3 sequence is CAWIGLVATDTQYF. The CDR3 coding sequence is TGTGCCTGGATTGGTTTGGTAGCGACAGATACGCAGTATTTT. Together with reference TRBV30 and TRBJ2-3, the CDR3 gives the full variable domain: SQTIHQWPATLVQPVGSPLSLECTVEGTSNPNLYWYRQAAGRGLQLLFYSVGIGQISSEVPQNLSASRPQDRQFILSSKKLLLSDSGFYLCAWIGLVATDTQYFGPGTRLTVL.

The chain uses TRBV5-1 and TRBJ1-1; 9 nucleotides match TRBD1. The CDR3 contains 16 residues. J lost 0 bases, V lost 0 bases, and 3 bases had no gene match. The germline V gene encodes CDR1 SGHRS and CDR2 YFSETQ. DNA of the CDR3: TGCGCCAGCAGCTTGGGAACAGGGGGCGTGAACACTGAAGCTTTCTTT. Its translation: CASSLGTGGVNTEAFF.

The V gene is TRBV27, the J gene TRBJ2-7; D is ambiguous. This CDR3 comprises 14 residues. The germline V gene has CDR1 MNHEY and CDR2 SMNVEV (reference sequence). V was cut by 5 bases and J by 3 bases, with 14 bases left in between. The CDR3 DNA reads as TGTGCCAGCAGTATCCACCGAGAGATCTACGAGCAGTACTTC. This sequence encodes CASSIHREIYEQYF.

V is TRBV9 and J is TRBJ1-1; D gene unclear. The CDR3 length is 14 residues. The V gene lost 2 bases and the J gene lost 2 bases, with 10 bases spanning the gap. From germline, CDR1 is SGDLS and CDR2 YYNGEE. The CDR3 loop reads CASSVGFPNTEAFF. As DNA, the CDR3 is TGTGCCAGCAGCGTTGGGTTCCCCAACACTGAAGCTTTCTTT.

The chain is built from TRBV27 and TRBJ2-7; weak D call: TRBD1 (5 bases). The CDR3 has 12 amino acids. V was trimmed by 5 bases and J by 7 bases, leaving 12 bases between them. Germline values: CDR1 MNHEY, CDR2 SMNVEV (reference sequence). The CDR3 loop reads CASSPGQWEQYF. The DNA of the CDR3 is TGTGCCAGCAGTCCAGGGCAGTGGGAGCAGTACTTC.

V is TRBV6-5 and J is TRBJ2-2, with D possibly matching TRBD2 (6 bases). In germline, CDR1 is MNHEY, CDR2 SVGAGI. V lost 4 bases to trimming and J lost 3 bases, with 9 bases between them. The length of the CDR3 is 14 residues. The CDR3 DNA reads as TGTGCCAGCAGTTTCGGGAGCGACACCGGGGAGCTGTTTTTT. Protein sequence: CASSFGSDTGELFF.

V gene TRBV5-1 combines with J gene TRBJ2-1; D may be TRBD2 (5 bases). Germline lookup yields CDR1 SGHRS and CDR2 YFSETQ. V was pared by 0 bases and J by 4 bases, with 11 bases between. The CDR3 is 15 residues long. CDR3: CASSLVGSEYNEQFF. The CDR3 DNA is TGCGCCAGCAGCTTGGTAGGGAGTGAATACAATGAGCAGTTCTTC.

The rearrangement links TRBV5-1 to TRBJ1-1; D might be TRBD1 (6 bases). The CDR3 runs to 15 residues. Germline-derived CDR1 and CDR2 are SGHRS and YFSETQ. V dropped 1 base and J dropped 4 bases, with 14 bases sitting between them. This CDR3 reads CASSLSPGGSTEAFF. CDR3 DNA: TGCGCCAGCAGCTTGTCTCCCGGGGGCAGCACTGAAGCTTTCTTT.

The CDR3 is CASSHSTAEYSYEQYF. DNA for the CDR3: TGTGCCAGCAGCCACTCGACAGCAGAGTACTCCTACGAGCAGTACTTC. The chain couples TRBV27 to TRBJ2-7; maybe TRBD1 (5 bases). V was cut by 6 bases and J by 0 bases, with 18 bases left in between. CDR3 size: 16 residues. Germline V gene data show CDR1 as MNHEY and CDR2 as SMNVEV (reference sequence).

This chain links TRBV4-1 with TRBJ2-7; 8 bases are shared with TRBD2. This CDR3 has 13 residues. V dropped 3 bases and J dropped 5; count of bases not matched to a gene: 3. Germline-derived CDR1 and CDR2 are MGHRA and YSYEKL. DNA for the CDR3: TGCGCCAGCAGCCAGGTCGGGGGGGACGAGCAGTACTTC. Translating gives CASSQVGGDEQYF.

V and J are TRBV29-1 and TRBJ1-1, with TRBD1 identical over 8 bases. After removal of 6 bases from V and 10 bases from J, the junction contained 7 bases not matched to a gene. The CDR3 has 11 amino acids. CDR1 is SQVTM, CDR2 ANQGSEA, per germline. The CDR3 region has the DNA TGCAGCGTAGTGACAGGGGCGGGAGCTTTCTTT. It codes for CSVVTGAGAFF.

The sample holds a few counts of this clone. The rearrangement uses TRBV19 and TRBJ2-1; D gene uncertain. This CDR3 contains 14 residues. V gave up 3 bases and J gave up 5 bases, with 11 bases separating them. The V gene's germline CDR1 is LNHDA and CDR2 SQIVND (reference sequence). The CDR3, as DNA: TGTGCCAGTAGTATGGGTTTCGCCAACAATGAGCAGTTCTTC. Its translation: CASSMGFANNEQFF.

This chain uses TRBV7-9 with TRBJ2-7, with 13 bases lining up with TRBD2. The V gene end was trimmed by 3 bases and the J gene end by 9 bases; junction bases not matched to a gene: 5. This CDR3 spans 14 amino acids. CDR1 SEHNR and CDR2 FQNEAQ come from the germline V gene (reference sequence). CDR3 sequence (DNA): TGTGCCAGCAGCTTTGGACTAGCGGGAGTCGGGCAGTACTTC. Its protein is CASSFGLAGVGQYF.

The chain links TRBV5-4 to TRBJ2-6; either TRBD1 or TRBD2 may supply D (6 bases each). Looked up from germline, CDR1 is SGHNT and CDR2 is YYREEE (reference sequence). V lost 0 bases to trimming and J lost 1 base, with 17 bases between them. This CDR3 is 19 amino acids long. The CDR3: CASSLVKAGAGSGANVLTF. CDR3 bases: TGTGCCAGCAGCTTGGTAAAGGCAGGGGCGGGGTCTGGGGCCAACGTCCTGACTTTC.

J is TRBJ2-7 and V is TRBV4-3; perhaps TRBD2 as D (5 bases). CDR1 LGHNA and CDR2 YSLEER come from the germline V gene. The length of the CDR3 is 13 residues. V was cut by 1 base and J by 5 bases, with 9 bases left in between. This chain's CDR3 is CASSQGENDEQYF. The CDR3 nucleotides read TGCGCCAGCAGCCAAGGGGAGAACGACGAGCAGTACTTC.

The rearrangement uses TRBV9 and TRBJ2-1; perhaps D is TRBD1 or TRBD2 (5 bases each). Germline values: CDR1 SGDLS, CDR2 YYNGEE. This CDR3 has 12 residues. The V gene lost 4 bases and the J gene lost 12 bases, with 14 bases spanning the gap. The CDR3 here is CASSPRDPWQFF. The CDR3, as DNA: TGTGCCAGCAGCCCCCGGGACCCATGGCAGTTCTTC.

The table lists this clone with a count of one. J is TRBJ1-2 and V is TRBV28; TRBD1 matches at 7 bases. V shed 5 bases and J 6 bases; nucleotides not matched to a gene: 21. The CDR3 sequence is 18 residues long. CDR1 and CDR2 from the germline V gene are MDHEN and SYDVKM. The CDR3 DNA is TGTGCCAGCAGTCTACTGAGGACAGGTCGCGGGGAACCGGATGGCTACACCTTC. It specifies CASSLLRTGRGEPDGYTF.

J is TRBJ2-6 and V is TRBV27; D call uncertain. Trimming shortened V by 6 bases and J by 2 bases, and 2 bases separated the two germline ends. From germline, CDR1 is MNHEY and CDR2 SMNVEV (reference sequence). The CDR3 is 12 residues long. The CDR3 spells CASRTGANVLTF. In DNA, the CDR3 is TGTGCCAGCAGAACTGGGGCCAACGTCCTGACTTTC.